A selection of T cell receptor beta chains follows, all from one sample in a study of blood T cells in healthy people across ages. TCRdb fed the 5' RACE reads into MiXCR, producing one record per CDR3 protein. The sample has more than 1.4 million distinct CDR3 sequences, 35% to 45% seen once. Sequencing input: blood. These receptors were taken from a woman between 18 and 30 years old in good health. The CDR3 runs from the conserved cysteine through the conserved F or W. A D gene is named only where the DNA matches it firmly. The size entry is marked missing in some rows and otherwise reads once, few, many or a size class.

15	TRBV20-1	NA	NA	TRBJ2-3	CSASSPSVSTDTQYF	TGCAGTGCTAGCTCGCCTAGCGTAAGCACAGATACGCAGTATTTT
11	TRBV12-3/TRBV12-4	NA	NA	TRBJ2-1	CASTRWDEQFF	TGTGCCAGCACCCGGTGGGATGAGCAGTTCTTC
15	TRBV12-5	few	NA	TRBJ2-7	CASGLVLVGGHEQYF	TGTGCTAGTGGTTTGGTACTAGTGGGAGGCCACGAGCAGTACTTC
17	TRBV5-5	few	TRBD2	TRBJ2-7	CASSLVGLAGVPHEQYF	TGTGCCAGCAGCTTGGTTGGACTAGCGGGTGTCCCCCACGAGCAGTACTTC
16	TRBV3-1	NA	NA	TRBJ1-1	CASSQRRGNYAPEAFF	TGTGCCAGCAGCCAACGACGGGGAAACTACGCCCCTGAAGCTTTCTTT
13	TRBV10-3	few	TRBD1	TRBJ2-5	CAIGPTGQETQYF	TGTGCCATCGGCCCGACAGGGCAAGAGACCCAGTACTTC
15	TRBV28	NA	TRBD2	TRBJ2-3	CASSPGLGAGDTQYF	TGTGCCAGCAGTCCGGGACTAGGAGCGGGAGATACGCAGTATTTT
12	TRBV12-3/TRBV12-4	NA	NA	TRBJ2-1	CASSPDFNEQFF	TGTGCCAGCAGTCCGGACTTCAATGAGCAGTTCTTC
15	TRBV20-1	NA	TRBD2	TRBJ2-1	CSARIQGLAGNEQFF	TGCAGTGCTAGGATTCAGGGACTAGCGGGGAATGAGCAGTTCTTC
14	TRBV27	NA	TRBD1	TRBJ1-1	CASMNPGTGAVAFF	TGTGCCAGTATGAATCCCGGGACAGGGGCTGTGGCTTTCTTT
13	TRBV12-3/TRBV12-4	few	NA	TRBJ2-1	CASSVSSSVEQFF	TGTGCCAGCAGTGTTTCCAGCTCGGTTGAGCAGTTCTTC
12	TRBV6-6	NA	NA	TRBJ2-7	CASSQQGREQYF	TGTGCCAGCAGCCAACAGGGTCGCGAGCAGTACTTC
13	TRBV7-2	NA	TRBD2	TRBJ2-1	CASSGGLWSEQFF	TGTGCCAGCAGCGGGGGACTATGGAGTGAGCAGTTCTTC
14	TRBV20-1	NA	NA	TRBJ2-5	CSAPRDPKRGTQYF	TGCAGTGCCCCCCGGGACCCCAAAAGGGGGACCCAGTACTTC
11	TRBV2	NA	NA	TRBJ2-1	CASSVVAEEFF	TGTGCCAGCAGTGTGGTAGCGGAAGAGTTCTTC
13	TRBV7-9	NA	TRBD1	TRBJ2-1	CASRRDRGNEQFF	TGTGCCAGCAGGAGAGACAGGGGCAATGAGCAGTTCTTC
11	TRBV30	NA	NA	TRBJ2-7	CAWTGTYEQYF	TGTGCCTGGACAGGAACCTACGAGCAGTACTTC
16	TRBV4-2	NA	NA	TRBJ2-1	CASSQDEDTPYNEQFF	TGTGCCAGCAGCCAAGATGAGGATACCCCTTACAATGAGCAGTTCTTC
16	TRBV12-3/TRBV12-4	few	TRBD2	TRBJ2-3	CASSLDGGEAWDTQYF	TGTGCCAGCAGTTTAGATGGGGGGGAGGCCTGGGATACGCAGTATTTT
16	TRBV5-1	NA	NA	TRBJ2-3	CASSLALGFGTDTQYF	TGCGCCAGCAGCTTGGCATTGGGGTTTGGCACAGATACGCAGTATTTT
13	TRBV12-3/TRBV12-4	few	NA	TRBJ1-5	CASSKPPCQPQHF	TGTGCCAGCAGCAAACCCCCCTGTCAGCCCCAGCATTTT
16	TRBV9	NA	TRBD2	TRBJ2-1	CASSVNSGSSYNEQFF	TGTGCCAGCAGCGTAAATAGCGGGAGCTCCTACAATGAGCAGTTCTTC
12	TRBV7-9	NA	NA	TRBJ2-7	CASSPTSVEQYF	TGTGCCAGCAGCCCTACCTCTGTCGAGCAGTACTTC
14	TRBV27	NA	NA	TRBJ2-7	CASSPRGPRGEQYF	TGTGCCAGCAGCCCCAGGGGCCCACGTGGCGAGCAGTATTTC
15	TRBV21-1	NA	NA	TRBJ2-7	CASSKVRGGTYEQYF	TGTGCCAGCAGCAAAGTCCGTGGAGGGACCTACGAGCAGTACTTC
16	TRBV7-3	few	NA	TRBJ1-2	CASSLTSAGMNYGYTF	TGTGCCAGCAGCTTAACGTCGGCTGGGATGAACTATGGCTACACCTTC
16	TRBV12-3/TRBV12-4	few	NA	TRBJ1-1	CASRPGDPIRNTEAFF	TGTGCCAGCCGGCCAGGGGACCCCATTCGGAACACTGAAGCTTTCTTT
14	TRBV6-1	NA	NA	TRBJ2-2	CASNKEANTGELFF	TGTGCCAGCAATAAAGAGGCGAACACCGGGGAGCTGTTTTTT
14	TRBV12-3/TRBV12-4	many	NA	TRBJ2-5	CASSSPGLQETQYF	TGTGCCAGCAGCTCCCCGGGCCTCCAAGAGACCCAGTACTTC
18	TRBV6-1	NA	TRBD1	TRBJ2-3	CASTGTGLFRLSTDTQYF	TGTGCCAGCACCGGGACAGGGTTATTTCGTCTGAGCACAGATACGCAGTATTTT
14	TRBV5-5	once	TRBD1	TRBJ2-7	CASSNGQGAYEQYF	TGTGCCAGCAGCAACGGACAGGGGGCCTACGAGCAGTACTTC
14	TRBV7-6	NA	NA	TRBJ2-7	CASSTRTDFYEQYF	TGTGCCAGCAGCACGAGGACAGATTTCTACGAGCAGTACTTC
16	TRBV27	few	TRBD1	TRBJ2-7	CASSLNHRGAPYEQYF	TGTGCCAGCAGTTTAAACCACAGGGGTGCCCCCTACGAGCAGTACTTC
16	TRBV7-2	few	NA	TRBJ1-5	CASSRFGGGSNQPQHF	TGTGCCAGCAGCCGGTTCGGGGGGGGAAGCAATCAGCCCCAGCATTTT
15	TRBV2	NA	TRBD1	TRBJ2-7	CASNSQGAVRYEQYF	TGTGCCAGCAACTCACAGGGGGCCGTAAGGTACGAGCAGTACTTC
16	TRBV27	NA	TRBD1	TRBJ1-2	CASRKDRGRGEDGYTF	TGTGCCAGCAGAAAAGACAGGGGGCGTGGGGAGGACGGCTACACCTTC
15	TRBV28	NA	NA	TRBJ2-4	CASSGSGVAKNIQYF	TGTGCCAGTTCAGGGTCGGGGGTGGCCAAAAACATTCAGTACTTC
13	TRBV20-1	few	NA	TRBJ2-5	CSASLGQSGTQYF	TGCAGTGCTAGCCTCGGACAGTCCGGGACCCAGTACTTC
12	TRBV20-1	few	NA	TRBJ1-1	CSARDPSTEAFF	TGCAGTGCTAGAGATCCAAGCACTGAAGCTTTCTTT
12	TRBV29-1	few	TRBD1	TRBJ2-1	CSVEDRGDEQFF	TGCAGCGTTGAGGACAGGGGCGATGAGCAGTTCTTC
15	TRBV10-3	NA	NA	TRBJ2-1	CAISDVGGAVNEQFF	TGTGCCATCAGTGACGTGGGGGGGGCCGTAAATGAGCAGTTCTTC
16	TRBV6-6	few	TRBD1	TRBJ2-1	CASSPSSGGTYNEQFF	TGTGCCAGCAGTCCGAGTTCAGGGGGTACCTACAATGAGCAGTTCTTC
12	TRBV6-5	NA	NA	TRBJ2-3	CASSHSQDTQYF	TGTGCCAGCAGTCACTCCCAAGATACGCAGTATTTT
11	TRBV29-1	NA	NA	TRBJ2-2	CSVDAAGELFF	TGCAGCGTTGACGCGGCCGGGGAGCTGTTTTTT
14	TRBV20-1	few	NA	TRBJ2-1	CSARDSGGSNEQFF	TGCAGTGCTAGAGATAGTGGAGGGAGCAATGAGCAGTTCTTC
13	TRBV29-1	NA	NA	TRBJ2-7	CSVEGGAGVEQYF	TGCAGCGTTGAAGGAGGGGCTGGAGTCGAGCAGTACTTC
14	TRBV12-3/TRBV12-4	NA	NA	TRBJ2-7	CASRDSKAAYEQYF	TGTGCCAGCAGGGACAGTAAAGCCGCCTACGAGCAGTACTTC
14	TRBV6-1	NA	TRBD1	TRBJ2-5	CASSDYDRGGTQYF	TGTGCCAGCAGTGATTATGACAGGGGTGGGACCCAGTACTTC
14	TRBV6-2/TRBV6-3	NA	TRBD2	TRBJ2-7	CASGGLATYNEQYF	TGTGCCAGTGGGGGACTAGCCACCTACAATGAGCAGTACTTC
15	TRBV7-9	once	NA	TRBJ2-7	CASSLDWQGPNEQYF	TGTGCCAGCAGCTTGGATTGGCAGGGTCCCAACGAGCAGTACTTC
13	TRBV9	few	NA	TRBJ2-6	CASTNAGANVLTF	TGTGCCAGCACCAACGCTGGGGCCAACGTCCTGACTTTC
14	TRBV7-7	NA	TRBD1	TRBJ1-5	CASSTDRGNQPQHF	TGTGCTAGCAGCACTGACAGGGGCAATCAGCCCCAGCATTTT